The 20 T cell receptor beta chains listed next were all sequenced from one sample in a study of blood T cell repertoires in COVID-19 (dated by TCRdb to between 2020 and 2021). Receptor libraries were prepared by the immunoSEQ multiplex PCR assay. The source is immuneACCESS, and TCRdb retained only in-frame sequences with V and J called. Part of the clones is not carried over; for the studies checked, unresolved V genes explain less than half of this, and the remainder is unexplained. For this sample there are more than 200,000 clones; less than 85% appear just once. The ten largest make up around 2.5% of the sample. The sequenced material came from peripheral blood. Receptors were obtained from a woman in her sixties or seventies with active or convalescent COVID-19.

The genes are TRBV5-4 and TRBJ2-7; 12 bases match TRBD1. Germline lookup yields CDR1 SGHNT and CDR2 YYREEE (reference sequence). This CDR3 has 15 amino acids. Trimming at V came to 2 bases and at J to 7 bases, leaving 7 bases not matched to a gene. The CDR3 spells CASSFGGQGAGEQYF. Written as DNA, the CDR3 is TGTGCCAGCAGCTTCGGGGGACAGGGGGCGGGAGAGCAGTACTTC.

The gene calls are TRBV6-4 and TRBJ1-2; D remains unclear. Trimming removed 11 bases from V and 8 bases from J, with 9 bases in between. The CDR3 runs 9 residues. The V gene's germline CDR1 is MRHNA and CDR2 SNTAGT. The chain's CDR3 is CAGEKGYTF. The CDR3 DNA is TGTGCCGGAGAGAAGGGCTACACCTTC.

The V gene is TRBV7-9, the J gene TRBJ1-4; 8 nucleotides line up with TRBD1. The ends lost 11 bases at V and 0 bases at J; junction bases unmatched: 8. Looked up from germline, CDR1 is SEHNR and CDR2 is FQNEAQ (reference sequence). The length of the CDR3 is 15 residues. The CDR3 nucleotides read TGTGCCGGCCAGGGGGCACCCCCAACTAATGAAAAACTGTTTTTT. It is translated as CAGQGAPPTNEKLFF.

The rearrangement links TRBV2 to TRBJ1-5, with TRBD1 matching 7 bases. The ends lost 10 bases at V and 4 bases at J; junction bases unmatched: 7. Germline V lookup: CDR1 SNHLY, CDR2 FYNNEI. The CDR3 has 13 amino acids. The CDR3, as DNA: TGTGCCACCGCCGGGACAGAAAATCAGCCCCAGCATTTT. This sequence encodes CATAGTENQPQHF.

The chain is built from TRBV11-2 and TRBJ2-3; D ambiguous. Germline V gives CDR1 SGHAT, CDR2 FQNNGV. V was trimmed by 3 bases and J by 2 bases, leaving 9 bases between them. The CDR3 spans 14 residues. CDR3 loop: CASSFRTSTDTQYF. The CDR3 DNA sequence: TGTGCCAGCAGCTTCCGAACTTCCACAGATACGCAGTATTTT.

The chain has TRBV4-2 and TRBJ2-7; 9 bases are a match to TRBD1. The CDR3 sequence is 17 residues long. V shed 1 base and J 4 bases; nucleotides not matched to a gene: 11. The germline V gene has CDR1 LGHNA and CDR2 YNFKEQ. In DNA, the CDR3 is TGTGCCAGCAGCCAAGTGATATCGGGACAGGGAACATACGAGCAGTACTTC. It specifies CASSQVISGQGTYEQYF.

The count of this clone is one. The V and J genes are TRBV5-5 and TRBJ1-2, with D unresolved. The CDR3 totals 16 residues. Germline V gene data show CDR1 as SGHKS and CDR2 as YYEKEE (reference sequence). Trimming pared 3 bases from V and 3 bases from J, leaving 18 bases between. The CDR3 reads CASSSGSAVSYYGYTF. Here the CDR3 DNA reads TGTGCCAGCAGCTCGGGATCGGCAGTCTCGTACTATGGCTACACCTTC.

The CDR3 spells CASSLRNSPLHF. Written as DNA, the CDR3 is TGTGCCAGCAGCTTACGGAATTCACCCCTCCACTTT. The chain joins TRBV7-9 to TRBJ1-6; D gene unclear. CDR1 and CDR2 from the germline V gene are SEHNR and FQNEAQ (reference sequence). The ends were cut back, 2 bases at V and 7 bases at J, with 3 bases in the middle. The CDR3 is made up of 12 amino acids. The entire variable domain, with the rest obtained from reference TRBV7-9 and TRBJ1-6, is as follows: DTGVSQNPRHKITKRGQNVTFRCDPISEHNRLYWYRQTLGQGPEFLTYFQNEAQLEKSRLLSDRFSAERPKGSFSTLEIQRTEQGDSAMYLCASSLRNSPLHFGNGTRLTVT.

The CDR3 DNA reads as TGTGCCAGTAGTCAGACAGGCGCTAACTATGGCTACACCTTC. Translated, it gives CASSQTGANYGYTF. The V gene is TRBV19, the J gene TRBJ1-2; possible D gene TRBD1, 6 bases. Trimming removed 5 bases from V and 0 bases from J, with 10 bases in between. The CDR3 is made up of 14 amino acids. In germline, CDR1 is LNHDA, CDR2 SQIVND (reference sequence).

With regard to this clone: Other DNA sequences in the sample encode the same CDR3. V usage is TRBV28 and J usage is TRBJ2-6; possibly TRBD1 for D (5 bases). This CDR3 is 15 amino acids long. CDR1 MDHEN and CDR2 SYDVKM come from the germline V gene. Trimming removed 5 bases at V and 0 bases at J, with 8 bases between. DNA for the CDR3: TGTGCCAGCAGTCTTGACAGCTCTGGGGCCAACGTCCTGACTTTC. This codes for CASSLDSSGANVLTF.

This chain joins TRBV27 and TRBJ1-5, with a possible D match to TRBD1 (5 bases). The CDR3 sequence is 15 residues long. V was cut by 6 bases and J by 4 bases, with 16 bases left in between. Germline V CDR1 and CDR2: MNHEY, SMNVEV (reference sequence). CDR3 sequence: CASRPSQGTNQPQHF. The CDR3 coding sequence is TGTGCCAGCAGGCCCTCTCAGGGTACGAATCAGCCCCAGCATTTT.

The CDR3 here is CASSLASPGNTIYF. For the CDR3, the DNA is TGCGCCAGCAGCTTGGCCAGTCCTGGAAACACCATATATTTT. The rearrangement links TRBV5-1 to TRBJ1-3; the D is unclear. CDR1 and CDR2 from the germline V gene are SGHRS and YFSETQ. With 0 bases removed from V and 2 bases from J, the gap between germline ends came to 6 bases. The CDR3 loop spans 14 amino acids. Full variable domain (outside the CDR3, taken from reference TRBV5-1 and TRBJ1-3): KAGVTQTPRYLIKTRGQQVTLSCSPISGHRSVSWYQQTPGQGLQFLFEYFSETQRNKGNFPGRFSGRQFSNSRSEMNVSTLELGDSALYLCASSLASPGNTIYFGEGSWLTVV.

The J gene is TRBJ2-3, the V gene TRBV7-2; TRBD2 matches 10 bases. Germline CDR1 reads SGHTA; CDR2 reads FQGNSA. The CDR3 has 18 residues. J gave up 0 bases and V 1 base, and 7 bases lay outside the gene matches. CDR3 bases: TGTGCCAGCAGCTTAGACGGGACTAGCGCCTCTAGCACAGATACGCAGTATTTT. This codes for CASSLDGTSASSTDTQYF.

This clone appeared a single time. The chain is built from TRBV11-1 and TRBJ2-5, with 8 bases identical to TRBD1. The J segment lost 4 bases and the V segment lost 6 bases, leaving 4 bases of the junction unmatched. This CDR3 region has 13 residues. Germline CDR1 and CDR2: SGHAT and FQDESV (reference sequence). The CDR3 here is CASRVTGGETQYF. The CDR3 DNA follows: TGTGCCAGCAGGGTAACAGGGGGAGAGACCCAGTACTTC. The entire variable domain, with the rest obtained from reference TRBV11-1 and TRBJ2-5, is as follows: EAEVAQSPRYKITEKSQAVAFWCDPISGHATLYWYRQILGQGPELLVQFQDESVVDDSQLPKDRFSAERLKGVDSTLKIQPAELGDSAMYLCASRVTGGETQYFGPGTRLLVL.

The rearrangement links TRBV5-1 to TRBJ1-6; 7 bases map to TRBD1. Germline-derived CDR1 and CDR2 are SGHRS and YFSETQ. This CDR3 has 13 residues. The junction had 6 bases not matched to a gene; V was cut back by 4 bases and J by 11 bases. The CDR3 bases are TGCGCCAGCAGCGAAACAGGGGTTCCACCCCTCCACTTT. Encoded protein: CASSETGVPPLHF.

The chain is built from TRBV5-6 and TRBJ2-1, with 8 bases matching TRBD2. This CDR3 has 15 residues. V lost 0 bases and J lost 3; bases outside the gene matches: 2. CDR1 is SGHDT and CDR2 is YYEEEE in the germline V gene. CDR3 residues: CASSLGSGSYNEQFF. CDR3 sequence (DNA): TGTGCCAGCAGCTTGGGGAGCGGGAGCTACAATGAGCAGTTCTTC. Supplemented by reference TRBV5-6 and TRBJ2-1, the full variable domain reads DAGVTQSPTHLIKTRGQQVTLRCSPKSGHDTVSWYQQALGQGPQFIFQYYEEEERQRGNFPDRFSGHQFPNYSSELNVNALLLGDSALYLCASSLGSGSYNEQFFGPGTRLTVL.

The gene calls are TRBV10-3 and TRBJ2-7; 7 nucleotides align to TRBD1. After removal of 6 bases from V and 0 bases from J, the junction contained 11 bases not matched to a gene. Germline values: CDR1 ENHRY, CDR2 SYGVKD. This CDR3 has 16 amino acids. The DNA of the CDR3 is TGTGCCATCAGAAAAAGCCGGGACAGAGTCTCCTACGAGCAGTACTTC. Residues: CAIRKSRDRVSYEQYF.

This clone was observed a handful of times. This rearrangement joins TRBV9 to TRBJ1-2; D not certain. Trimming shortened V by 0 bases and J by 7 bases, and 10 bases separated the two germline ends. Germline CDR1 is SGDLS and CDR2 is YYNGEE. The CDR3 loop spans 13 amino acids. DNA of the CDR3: TGTGCCAGCAGCGTAGGCACAGTATCTGGCTACACCTTC. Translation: CASSVGTVSGYTF.

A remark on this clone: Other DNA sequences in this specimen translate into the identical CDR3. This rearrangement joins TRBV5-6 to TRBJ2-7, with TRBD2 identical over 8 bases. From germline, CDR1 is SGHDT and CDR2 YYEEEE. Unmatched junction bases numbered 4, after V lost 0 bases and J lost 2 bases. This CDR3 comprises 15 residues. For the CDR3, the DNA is TGTGCCAGCAGCTTGGGCGGCGGGGGGCCCTACGAGCAGTACTTC. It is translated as CASSLGGGGPYEQYF.

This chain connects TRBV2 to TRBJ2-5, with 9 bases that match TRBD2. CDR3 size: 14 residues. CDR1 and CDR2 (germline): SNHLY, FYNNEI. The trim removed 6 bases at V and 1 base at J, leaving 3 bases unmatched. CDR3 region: CASSIAGAQETQYF. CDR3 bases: TGTGCCAGCAGCATAGCGGGGGCCCAAGAGACCCAGTACTTC. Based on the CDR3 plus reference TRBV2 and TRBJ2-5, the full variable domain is EPEVTQTPSHQVTQMGQEVILRCVPISNHLYFYWYRQILGQKVEFLVSFYNNEISEKSEIFDDQFSVERPDGSNFTLKIRSTKLEDSAMYFCASSIAGAQETQYFGPGTRLLVL.